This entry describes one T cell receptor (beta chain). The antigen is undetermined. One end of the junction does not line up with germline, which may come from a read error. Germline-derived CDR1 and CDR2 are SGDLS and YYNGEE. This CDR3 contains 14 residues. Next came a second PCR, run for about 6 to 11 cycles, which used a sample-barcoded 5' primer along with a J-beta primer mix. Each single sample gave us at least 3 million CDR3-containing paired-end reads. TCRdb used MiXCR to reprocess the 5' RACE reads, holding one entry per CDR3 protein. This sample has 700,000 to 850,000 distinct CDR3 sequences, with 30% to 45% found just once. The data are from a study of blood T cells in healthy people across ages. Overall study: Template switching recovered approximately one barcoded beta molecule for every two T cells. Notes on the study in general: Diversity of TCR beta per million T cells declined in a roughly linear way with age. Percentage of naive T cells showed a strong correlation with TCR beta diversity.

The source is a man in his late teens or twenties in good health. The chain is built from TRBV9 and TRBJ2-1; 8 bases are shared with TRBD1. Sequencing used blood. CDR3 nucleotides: TGTGCCTGCAGCGTCCGGGACAGGCACAATGAGCAGTTCTTC. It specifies CACSVRDRHNEQFF.